Listed below are T cell receptor beta chains from one sample, sequenced in a study of blood T cell repertoires in COVID-19. The table came from immunoSEQ multiplex PCR; TCRdb's copy has only in-frame clones and leaves some out. In the table there are 100,000 to 150,000 clones, roughly 89% of which are singletons. The sample comprised peripheral blood. The receptors shown here come from a man between 60 and 70 years old with COVID-19, enrolled during active disease. Both conserved end residues are part of each CDR3. A D gene is named only where the DNA matches it firmly. For some rows the clone size is stated as once, few or many, or as a class when expanded; others skip it.

clone_size cdr3_length d_call j_call v_call cdr3_nt cdr3_aa
few 14 NA TRBJ2-3 TRBV9 TGTGCCAGCAGCGGAATAGGAGCCACAGATACGCAGTATTTT CASSGIGATDTQYF
NA 13 TRBD1 TRBJ1-2 TRBV14 TGTGCCAGCAGCCGGGACAGGGGTTATGGCTACACCTTC CASSRDRGYGYTF
NA 16 NA TRBJ1-5 TRBV2 TGTGCCAGCAGCTCCGGGGGGGCGTATAGCAATCAGCCCCAGCATTTT CASSSGGAYSNQPQHF
NA 15 NA TRBJ2-6 TRBV30 TGTGCCTGGAGTACCAGGGGCTCTGGGGCCAACGTCCTGACTTTC CAWSTRGSGANVLTF
NA 13 NA TRBJ2-5 TRBV7-2 TGTGCCAGCAGCTTCCAACTCCAAGAGACCCAGTACTTC CASSFQLQETQYF
NA 17 TRBD1 TRBJ1-1 TRBV7-9 TGTGCCAGCAGCTTAGCGGGACAGGGAGGGCCCAACACTGAAGCTTTCTTT CASSLAGQGGPNTEAFF
few 14 TRBD1 TRBJ2-7 TRBV10-3 TGTGCCATCAGTGGGGACAGGGGGAGAGACGAGCAGTACTTC CAISGDRGRDEQYF
NA 13 NA TRBJ2-2 TRBV29-1 TGCAGCGTTGGAGGCCTCGCCCCCGGGGAGCTGTTTTTT CSVGGLAPGELFF
once 15 TRBD1 TRBJ1-2 TRBV19 TGTGCCAGTAGTCCGCAGACAGGGGGCAGCTATGGCTACACCTTC CASSPQTGGSYGYTF
NA 18 NA TRBJ1-6 TRBV5-1 TGCGCCAGCAGCTTCGGCAGGGGAGTCGAGTCCTATAATTCACCCCTCCACTTT CASSFGRGVESYNSPLHF
few 15 TRBD1 TRBJ1-2 TRBV3-1/TRBV3-2 TGTGCCAGCAGCCCCCGGACAGGGGAGATCGATGGCTACACCTTC CASSPRTGEIDGYTF
NA 13 NA TRBJ2-2 TRBV9 TGTGCCAGCAGCCAGGGTTTCACCGGGGAGCTGTTTTTT CASSQGFTGELFF
NA 16 NA TRBJ2-1 TRBV11-2 TGTGCCAGCAGCTTGGGTTGGGGCTTGGTACGCAATGAGCAGTTCTTC CASSLGWGLVRNEQFF
NA 16 NA TRBJ1-4 TRBV5-6 TGTGCCAGCAGCAAGGGGGTAATAAGGGACCCAGAAAAACTGTTTTTT CASSKGVIRDPEKLFF
NA 13 TRBD1 TRBJ1-2 TRBV9 TGTGCCAGCAGCGACACAGGGGCGTCGGGCTACACCTTC CASSDTGASGYTF
NA 15 NA TRBJ2-7 TRBV5-1 TGCGCCAGCAGCCGGGGCGGTGGAGGGTCATACGAGCAGTACTTC CASSRGGGGSYEQYF
NA 18 TRBD1 TRBJ1-4 TRBV19 TGTGCCAGTAGTATAGTGGGACAGACGTTTGCAACTAATGAAAAACTGTTTTTT CASSIVGQTFATNEKLFF
NA 13 NA TRBJ2-7 TRBV6-8 TGTGCCAGCAGTTACCCGTCAGGGGTCGAGCAGTACTTC CASSYPSGVEQYF
NA 14 NA TRBJ1-1 TRBV5-1 TGCGCCAGCAATGGCGGCACTGCGAACACTGAAGCTTTCTTT CASNGGTANTEAFF
NA 15 NA TRBJ1-1 TRBV29-1 TGCAGCGTTGTTCCCCTCGACAGACTGAACACTGAAGCTTTCTTT CSVVPLDRLNTEAFF
NA 15 TRBD2 TRBJ2-3 TRBV2 TGTGCCAGATCTCAGGTTAGCGGGGACTCAGATACGCAGTATTTT CARSQVSGDSDTQYF
NA 13 NA TRBJ1-5 TRBV3-1/TRBV3-2 TGTGCCAGCAGCCTAGGCCCGGGTCAGCCCCAGCATTTT CASSLGPGQPQHF
NA 19 TRBD1 TRBJ1-2 TRBV9 TGTGCCAGCAGCGGGGGGGTTGGACAGGTTTCTGGCAAGGGGTATGGCTACACCTTC CASSGGVGQVSGKGYGYTF
NA 14 NA TRBJ1-2 TRBV6-1 TGTGCCAGCAGTGAAGCGTATCCCAGCTATGGCTACACCTTC CASSEAYPSYGYTF
NA 14 TRBD1 TRBJ1-2 TRBV9 TGTGCCAGCAGCGCTACAGACAGGGACTATGGCTACACCTTC CASSATDRDYGYTF
NA 14 NA TRBJ1-1 TRBV10-3 TGTGCCATCAGTGAGGCAGGGGATTACACTGAAGCTTTCTTT CAISEAGDYTEAFF
once 15 TRBD1 TRBJ1-2 TRBV6-5 TGTGCCAGCAGCCTTCAGACAGGGGCTAACTATGGCTACACCTTC CASSLQTGANYGYTF
NA 15 NA TRBJ1-5 TRBV12-5 TGTGCTAGTGGTTTGGTACTCGGAGGAACCGATCGCCAGCATTTT CASGLVLGGTDRQHF
NA 15 NA TRBJ1-2 TRBV4-2 TGTGCCAGCAGCCAGGCCTGGACAGTCTCATATGGCTACACCTTC CASSQAWTVSYGYTF
NA 15 TRBD2 TRBJ2-5 TRBV6-6 TGTGCCAGCAGTTACAGGCGGGGGGGAGAAGAGACCCAGTACTTC CASSYRRGGEETQYF
NA 18 TRBD1 TRBJ1-5 TRBV5-8 TGTGCCAGCAGCGTCCGGTCAGGGGGCACTGTTAGCAATCAGCCCCAGCATTTT CASSVRSGGTVSNQPQHF
NA 13 NA TRBJ1-1 TRBV6-5 TGTGCCAGCAGGACGATCAGGGACACTGAAGCTTTCTTT CASRTIRDTEAFF
once 15 TRBD2 TRBJ2-4 TRBV30 TGTGCCTGGAGTGGGGAGGGGTTAGCCAAAAACATTCAGTACTTC CAWSGEGLAKNIQYF
NA 14 NA TRBJ1-4 TRBV18 TGTGCCAGCTCACCAAGCACAGTCAATGAAAAACTGTTTTTT CASSPSTVNEKLFF